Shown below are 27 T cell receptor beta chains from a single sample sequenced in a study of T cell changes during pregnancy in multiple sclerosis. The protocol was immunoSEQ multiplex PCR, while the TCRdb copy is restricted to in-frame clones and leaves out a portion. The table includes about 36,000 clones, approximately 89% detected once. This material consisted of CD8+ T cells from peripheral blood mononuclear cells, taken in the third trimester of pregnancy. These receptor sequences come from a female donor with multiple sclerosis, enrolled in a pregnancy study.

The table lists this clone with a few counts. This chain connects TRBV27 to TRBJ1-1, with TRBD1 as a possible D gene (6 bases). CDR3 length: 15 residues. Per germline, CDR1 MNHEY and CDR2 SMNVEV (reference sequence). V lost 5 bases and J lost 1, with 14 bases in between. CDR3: CASSKTGSKNTEAFF. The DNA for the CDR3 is TGTGCCAGCAGTAAGACAGGTTCGAAGAACACTGAAGCTTTCTTT.

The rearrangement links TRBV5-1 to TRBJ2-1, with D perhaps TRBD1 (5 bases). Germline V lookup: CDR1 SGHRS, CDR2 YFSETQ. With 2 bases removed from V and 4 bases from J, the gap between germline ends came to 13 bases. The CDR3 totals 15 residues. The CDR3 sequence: CASSLDRDRYNEQFF. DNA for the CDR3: TGCGCCAGCAGCTTAGACAGAGATAGATACAATGAGCAGTTCTTC. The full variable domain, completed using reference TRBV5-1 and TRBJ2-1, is KAGVTQTPRYLIKTRGQQVTLSCSPISGHRSVSWYQQTPGQGLQFLFEYFSETQRNKGNFPGRFSGRQFSNSRSEMNVSTLELGDSALYLCASSLDRDRYNEQFFGPGTRLTVL.

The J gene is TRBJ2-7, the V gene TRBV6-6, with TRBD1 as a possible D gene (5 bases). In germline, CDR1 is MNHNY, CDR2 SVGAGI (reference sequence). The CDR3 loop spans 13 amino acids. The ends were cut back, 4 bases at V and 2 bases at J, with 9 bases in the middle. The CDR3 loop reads CASSFTGAYEQYF. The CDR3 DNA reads TGTGCCAGCAGTTTTACAGGCGCCTACGAGCAGTACTTC.

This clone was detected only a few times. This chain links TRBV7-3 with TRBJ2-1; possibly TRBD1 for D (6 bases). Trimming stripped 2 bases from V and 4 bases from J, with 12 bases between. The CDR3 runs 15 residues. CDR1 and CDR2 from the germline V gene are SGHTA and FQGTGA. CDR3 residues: CASSLAIGQYNEQFF. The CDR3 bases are TGTGCCAGCAGCTTAGCTATAGGACAGTACAATGAGCAGTTCTTC. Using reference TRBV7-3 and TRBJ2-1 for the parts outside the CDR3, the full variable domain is GAGVSQTPSNKVTEKGKYVELRCDPISGHTALYWYRQSLGQGPEFLIYFQGTGAADDSGLPNDRFFAVRPEGSVSTLKIQRTERGDSAVYLCASSLAIGQYNEQFFGPGTRLTVL.

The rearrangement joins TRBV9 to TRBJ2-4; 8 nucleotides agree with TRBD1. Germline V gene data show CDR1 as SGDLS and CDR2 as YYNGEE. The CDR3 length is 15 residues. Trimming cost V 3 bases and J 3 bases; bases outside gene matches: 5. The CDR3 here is CASSETGAYKNIQYF. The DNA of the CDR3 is TGTGCCAGCAGCGAGACAGGGGCCTACAAAAACATTCAGTACTTC.

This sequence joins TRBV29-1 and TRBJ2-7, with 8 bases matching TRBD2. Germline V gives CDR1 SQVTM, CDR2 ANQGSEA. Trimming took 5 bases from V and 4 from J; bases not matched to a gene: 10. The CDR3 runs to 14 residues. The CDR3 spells CSVRDFAGGYEQYF. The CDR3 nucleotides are TGCAGCGTTAGGGATTTTGCGGGGGGTTACGAGCAGTACTTC.

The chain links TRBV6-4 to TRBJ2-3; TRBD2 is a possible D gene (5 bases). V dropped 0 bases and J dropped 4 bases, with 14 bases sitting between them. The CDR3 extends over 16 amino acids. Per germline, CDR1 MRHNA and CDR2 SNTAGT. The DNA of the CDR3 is TGTGCCAGCAGTGACTCCGTTTCTAGCACGGCAGATACGCAGTATTTT. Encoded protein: CASSDSVSSTADTQYF.

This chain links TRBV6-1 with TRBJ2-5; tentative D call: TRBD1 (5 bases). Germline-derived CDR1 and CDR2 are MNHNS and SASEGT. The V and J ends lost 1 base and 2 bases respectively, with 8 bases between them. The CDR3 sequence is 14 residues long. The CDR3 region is CASSEGPGQETQYF. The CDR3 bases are TGTGCCAGCAGTGAAGGTCCAGGGCAAGAGACCCAGTACTTC.

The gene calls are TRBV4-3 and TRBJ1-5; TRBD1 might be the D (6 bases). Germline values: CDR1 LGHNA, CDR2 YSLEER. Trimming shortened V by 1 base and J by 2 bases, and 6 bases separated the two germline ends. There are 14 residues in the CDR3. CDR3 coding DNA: TGCGCCAGCAGCCAAGGGACAGGCAATCAGCCCCAGCATTTT. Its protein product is CASSQGTGNQPQHF.

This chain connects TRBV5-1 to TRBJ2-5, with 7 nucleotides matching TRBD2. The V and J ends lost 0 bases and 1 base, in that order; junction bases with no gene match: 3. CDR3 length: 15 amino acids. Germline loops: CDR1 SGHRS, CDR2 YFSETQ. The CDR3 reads CASSLVGGVQETQYF. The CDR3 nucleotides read TGCGCCAGCAGCTTGGTTGGGGGGGTCCAAGAGACCCAGTACTTC.

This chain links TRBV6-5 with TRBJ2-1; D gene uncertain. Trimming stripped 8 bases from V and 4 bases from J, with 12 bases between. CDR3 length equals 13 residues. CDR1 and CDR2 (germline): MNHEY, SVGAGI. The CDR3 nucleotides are TGTGCCAGCGCGATTTTTGAGTACAATGAGCAGTTCTTC. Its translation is CASAIFEYNEQFF.

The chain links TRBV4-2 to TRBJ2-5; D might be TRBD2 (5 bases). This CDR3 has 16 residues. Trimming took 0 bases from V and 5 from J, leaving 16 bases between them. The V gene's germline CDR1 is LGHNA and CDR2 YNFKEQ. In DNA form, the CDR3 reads TGTGCCAGCAGCCAAGATTTCCCGGGGATGATGGAGACCCAGTACTTC. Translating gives CASSQDFPGMMETQYF.

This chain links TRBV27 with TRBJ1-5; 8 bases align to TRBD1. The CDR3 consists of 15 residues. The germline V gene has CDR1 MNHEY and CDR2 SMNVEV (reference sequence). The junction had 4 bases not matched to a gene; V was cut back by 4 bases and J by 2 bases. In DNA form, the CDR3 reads TGTGCCAGCAGTTCCGACAGGGGTGGCAATCAGCCCCAGCATTTT. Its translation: CASSSDRGGNQPQHF.

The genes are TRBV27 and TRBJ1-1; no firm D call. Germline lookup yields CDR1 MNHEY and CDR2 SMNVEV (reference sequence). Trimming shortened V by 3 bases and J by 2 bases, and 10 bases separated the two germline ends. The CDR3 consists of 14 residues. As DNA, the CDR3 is TGTGCCAGCAGTTTCTACCAAGTTAACACTGAAGCTTTCTTT. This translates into CASSFYQVNTEAFF.

The CDR3 spells CASSFLGQGGEKLFF. CDR3 DNA: TGTGCCAGCAGTTTCTTAGGACAGGGGGGTGAAAAACTGTTTTTT. The genes are TRBV27 and TRBJ1-4; the match to TRBD1 covers 10 bases. The CDR3 spans 15 residues. The germline V gene encodes CDR1 MNHEY and CDR2 SMNVEV (reference sequence). J was trimmed by 7 bases and V by 3 bases; bases with no gene match: 5.

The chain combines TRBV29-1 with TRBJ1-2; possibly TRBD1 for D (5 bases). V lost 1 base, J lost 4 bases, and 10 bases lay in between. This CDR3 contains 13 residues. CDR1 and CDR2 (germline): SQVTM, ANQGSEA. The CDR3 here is CSVEGGVGYGYTF. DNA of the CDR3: TGCAGCGTTGAAGGGGGGGTAGGCTATGGCTACACCTTC.

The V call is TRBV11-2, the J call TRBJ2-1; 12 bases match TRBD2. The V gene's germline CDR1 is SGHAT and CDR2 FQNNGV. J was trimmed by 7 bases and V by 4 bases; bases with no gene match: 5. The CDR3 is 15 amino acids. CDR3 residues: CASSYTSGGFNEQFF. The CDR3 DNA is TGTGCCAGCAGCTATACTAGCGGGGGGTTTAATGAGCAGTTCTTC.

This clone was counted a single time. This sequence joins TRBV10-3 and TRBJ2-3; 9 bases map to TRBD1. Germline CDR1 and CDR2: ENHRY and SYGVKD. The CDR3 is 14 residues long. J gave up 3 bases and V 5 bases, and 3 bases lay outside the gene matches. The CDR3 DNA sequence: TGTGCCATCAGTTCCGGGACAGGGACAGATACGCAGTATTTT. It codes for CAISSGTGTDTQYF.

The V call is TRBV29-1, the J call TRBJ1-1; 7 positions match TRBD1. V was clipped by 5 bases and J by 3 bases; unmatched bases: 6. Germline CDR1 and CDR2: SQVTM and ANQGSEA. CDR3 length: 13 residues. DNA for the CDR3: TGCAGCGTTTGGACAGGCATCTACACTGAAGCTTTCTTT. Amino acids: CSVWTGIYTEAFF.

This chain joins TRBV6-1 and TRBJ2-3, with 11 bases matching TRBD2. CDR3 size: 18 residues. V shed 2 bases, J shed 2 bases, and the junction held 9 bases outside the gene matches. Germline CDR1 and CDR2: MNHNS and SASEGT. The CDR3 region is CASSESTLLAGDTDTQYF. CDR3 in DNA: TGTGCCAGCAGTGAATCCACCTTACTAGCGGGGGACACAGATACGCAGTATTTT.

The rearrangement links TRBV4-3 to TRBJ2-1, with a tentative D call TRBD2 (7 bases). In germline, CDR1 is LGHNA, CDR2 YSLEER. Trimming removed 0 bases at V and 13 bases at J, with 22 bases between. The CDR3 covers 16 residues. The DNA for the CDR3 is TGCGCCAGCAGCCAAGATGTTCTGGGGGGGGCCTTCGGTCAGTTCTTC. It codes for CASSQDVLGGAFGQFF.

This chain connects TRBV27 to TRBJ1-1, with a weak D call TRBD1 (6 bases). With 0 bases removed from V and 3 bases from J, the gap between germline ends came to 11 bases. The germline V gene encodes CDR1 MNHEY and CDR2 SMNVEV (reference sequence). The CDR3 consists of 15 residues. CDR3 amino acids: CASSLSGQPYTEAFF. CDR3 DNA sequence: TGTGCCAGCAGTTTATCCGGACAGCCTTACACTGAAGCTTTCTTT.

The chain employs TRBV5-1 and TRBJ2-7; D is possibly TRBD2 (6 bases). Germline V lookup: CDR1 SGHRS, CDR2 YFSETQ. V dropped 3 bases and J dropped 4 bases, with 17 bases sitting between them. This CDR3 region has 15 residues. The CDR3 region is CASSYSGAGNYEQYF. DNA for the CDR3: TGCGCCAGCAGCTACAGCGGCGCGGGGAATTACGAGCAGTACTTC. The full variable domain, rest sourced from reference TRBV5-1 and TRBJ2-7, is KAGVTQTPRYLIKTRGQQVTLSCSPISGHRSVSWYQQTPGQGLQFLFEYFSETQRNKGNFPGRFSGRQFSNSRSEMNVSTLELGDSALYLCASSYSGAGNYEQYFGPGTRLTVT.

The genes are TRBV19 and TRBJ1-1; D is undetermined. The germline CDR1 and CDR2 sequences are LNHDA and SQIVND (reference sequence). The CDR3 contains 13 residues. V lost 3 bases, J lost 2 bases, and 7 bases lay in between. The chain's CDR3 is CASSIGINTEAFF. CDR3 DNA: TGTGCCAGTAGTATCGGGATCAACACTGAAGCTTTCTTT.

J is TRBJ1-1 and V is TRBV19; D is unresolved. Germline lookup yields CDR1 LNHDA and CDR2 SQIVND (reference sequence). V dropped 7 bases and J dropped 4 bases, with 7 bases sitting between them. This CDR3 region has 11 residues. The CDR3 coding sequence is TGTGCCAGTAAAGTAGCCACTGAAGCTTTCTTT. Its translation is CASKVATEAFF.

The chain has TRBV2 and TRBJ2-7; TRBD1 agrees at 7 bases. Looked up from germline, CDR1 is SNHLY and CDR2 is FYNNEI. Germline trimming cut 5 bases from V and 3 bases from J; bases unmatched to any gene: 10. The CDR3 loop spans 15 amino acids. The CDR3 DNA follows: TGTGCCAGCAGTCTTTCAGGGGGAAAGATCTACGAGCAGTACTTC. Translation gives CASSLSGGKIYEQYF.

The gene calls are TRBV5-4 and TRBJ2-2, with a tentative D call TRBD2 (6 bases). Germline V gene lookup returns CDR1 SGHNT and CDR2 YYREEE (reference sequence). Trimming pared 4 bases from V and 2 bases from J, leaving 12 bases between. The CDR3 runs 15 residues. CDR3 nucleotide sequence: TGTGCCAGCAGCCTCTGGGACTTTAACACCGGGGAGCTGTTTTTT. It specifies CASSLWDFNTGELFF.